Shown below are 21 T cell receptor beta chains from a single sample sequenced in a study of long-term antiretroviral therapy in people with HIV. Samples were assayed with immunoSEQ v3.0 at survey level. Assay used: immunoSEQ multiplex PCR; TCRdb lists only in-frame clones, some missing. The sample has under 14,000 clones, 65% to 85% seen once. The material sequenced was unsorted PBMCs, taken 1.8 years after starting antiretroviral therapy. These receptors came from a man aged 40-49 years with HIV.

The V call is TRBV9, the J call TRBJ2-5; D may be TRBD1 or TRBD2 (6 bases each). CDR3 length equals 18 residues. Germline V gene sequence: CDR1 SGDLS, CDR2 YYNGEE. Trimming took off 0 bases at V and 2 bases at J, with 20 bases between the two ends. The CDR3: CASSVVGGGVGRQETQYF. The CDR3 DNA follows: TGTGCCAGCAGCGTAGTAGGAGGGGGAGTTGGGAGGCAAGAGACCCAGTACTTC. Supplemented by reference TRBV9 and TRBJ2-5, the full variable domain reads DSGVTQTPKHLITATGQRVTLRCSPRSGDLSVYWYQQSLDQGLQFLIQYYNGEERAKGNILERFSAQQFPDLHSELNLSSLELGDSALYFCASSVVGGGVGRQETQYFGPGTRLLVL.

Relative to its sample, this clone is large. The genes are TRBV4-1 and TRBJ1-3; D not certain. CDR3 size: 16 residues. V shed 0 bases and J shed 0 bases, with 9 bases lying between them. Germline assignment: CDR1 MGHRA and CDR2 YSYEKL. CDR3 residues: CASSQDPGDSGNTIYF. The CDR3 DNA reads as TGCGCCAGCAGCCAAGATCCCGGAGACTCTGGAAACACCATATATTTT.

The V call is TRBV5-1, the J call TRBJ2-2, with no clear D. Germline V lookup: CDR1 SGHRS, CDR2 YFSETQ. This CDR3 has 15 amino acids. With 5 bases removed from V and 1 base from J, the gap between germline ends came to 12 bases. CDR3 loop: CASSVRPVNTGELFF. CDR3 sequence (DNA): TGCGCCAGCAGTGTACGCCCAGTGAACACCGGGGAGCTGTTTTTT.

CDR3 region: CASSLRADTFLHF. DNA for the CDR3: TGTGCCAGCAGCTTGAGGGCAGACACGTTTCTCCACTTT. The genes are TRBV5-6 and TRBJ1-6; D gene uncertain. The ends were cut back, 1 base at V and 16 bases at J, with 15 bases in the middle. CDR1 is SGHDT, CDR2 YYEEEE, per germline. The CDR3 totals 13 residues.

The chain employs TRBV7-9 and TRBJ2-7; 11 bases are shared with TRBD1. After removal of 5 bases from V and 4 bases from J, the junction contained 4 bases not matched to a gene. The CDR3 length is 14 residues. CDR1 is SEHNR and CDR2 is FQNEAQ in the germline V gene (reference sequence). CDR3 residues: CASSPRDRGYEQYF. The CDR3 DNA sequence: TGTGCCAGCAGCCCCCGGGACAGGGGGTACGAGCAGTACTTC.

V gene TRBV19 combines with J gene TRBJ2-3, with 12 bases that match TRBD2. The CDR3 contains 16 residues. V trimming: 5 bases; J trimming: 2 bases; junction bases outside the gene matches: 5. Per germline, CDR1 LNHDA and CDR2 SQIVND (reference sequence). CDR3 nucleotide sequence: TGTGCCAGTAGTTCACTAGCGGGGGGAGTCACAGATACGCAGTATTTT. Protein product: CASSSLAGGVTDTQYF.

This clone has only a few counts. This chain connects TRBV19 to TRBJ1-3, with D perhaps TRBD1 (5 bases). The CDR3 extends over 16 amino acids. Germline-derived CDR1 and CDR2 are LNHDA and SQIVND (reference sequence). Between the trimmed V and J ends, which lost 8 bases and 0 bases, there was a span of 17 bases. CDR3 residues: CASVTDSFFSGNTIYF. Written as DNA, the CDR3 is TGTGCCAGTGTGACAGACTCCTTCTTCTCTGGAAACACCATATATTTT.

This clone was seen more than once but under ten times. The chain employs TRBV4-1 and TRBJ2-2; tentatively, D is TRBD1 (6 bases). Per germline, CDR1 MGHRA and CDR2 YSYEKL. V dropped 2 bases and J dropped 1 base, with 14 bases sitting between them. This CDR3 is 17 amino acids long. CDR3 sequence reads: CASSQKTGTLNTGELFF. Written as DNA, the CDR3 is TGCGCCAGCAGCCAAAAAACCGGGACACTGAACACCGGGGAGCTGTTTTTT.

This chain links TRBV4-3 with TRBJ1-5; no clear D gene. The V end was cut by 1 base, the J end by 3 bases, with 10 bases between. The germline CDR1 and CDR2 sequences are LGHNA and YSLEER. This CDR3 region has 15 residues. The chain's CDR3 is CASSQAATANQPQHF. CDR3 bases: TGCGCCAGCAGCCAAGCGGCGACCGCCAATCAGCCCCAGCATTTT.

The chain joins TRBV28 to TRBJ2-2, with 9 nucleotides matching TRBD1. The CDR3 has 15 amino acids. In germline, CDR1 is MDHEN, CDR2 SYDVKM. V trimming: 4 bases; J trimming: 6 bases; junction bases outside the gene matches: 6. The CDR3: CASSSSGQGAGELFF. The CDR3 DNA reads as TGTGCCAGCAGTTCGTCGGGACAGGGTGCCGGGGAGCTGTTTTTT.

The gene calls are TRBV29-1 and TRBJ2-2; the D is unclear. The CDR3 has 11 amino acids. The ends were cut back, 4 bases at V and 7 bases at J, with 7 bases in the middle. From germline, CDR1 is SQVTM and CDR2 ANQGSEA. For the CDR3, the DNA is TGCAGCGTTGGGTTATTCGGGGAGCTGTTTTTT. Protein: CSVGLFGELFF.

The table lists this clone with a few counts. The chain joins TRBV30 to TRBJ2-2; perhaps TRBD1 as D (6 bases). Germline loops: CDR1 GTSNPN, CDR2 SVGIG (reference sequence). CDR3 size: 17 residues. DNA for the CDR3: TGTGCGTGGGGGCTGGACCCGACCAACATTCTTACCGGGGAGCTGTTTTTT. It specifies CAWGLDPTNILTGELFF.

The chain has TRBV11-3 and TRBJ2-3; TRBD1 matches at 10 bases. The junction had 6 bases not matched to a gene; V was cut back by 1 base and J by 2 bases. The CDR3 runs 17 residues. CDR1 and CDR2 from the germline V gene are SGHNT and YENEEA. CDR3 nucleotides: TGTGCCAGCAGCTTAGGCTTGGGACAGGGGATCACAGATACGCAGTATTTT. Protein: CASSLGLGQGITDTQYF.

The gene calls are TRBV4-3 and TRBJ1-4, with D possibly being TRBD1 (5 bases). Germline values: CDR1 LGHNA, CDR2 YSLEER. V lost 0 bases and J 7 bases, leaving 12 bases between the germline ends. This CDR3 spans 15 amino acids. In DNA form, the CDR3 reads TGCGCCAGCAGCCAAGACCTCTTTGGGGGTGAAAAACTGTTTTTT. Its protein product is CASSQDLFGGEKLFF.

The V and J genes are TRBV27 and TRBJ2-5; TRBD1 matches at 8 bases. With 5 bases clipped from V and 5 bases from J, the junction kept 10 bases outside the gene matches. The germline V gene encodes CDR1 MNHEY and CDR2 SMNVEV (reference sequence). This CDR3 has 15 residues. CDR3 protein: CASSTRGRSEETQYF. CDR3 bases: TGTGCCAGCAGTACCAGGGGGCGCTCGGAGGAGACCCAGTACTTC.

V usage is TRBV7-9 and J usage is TRBJ2-1; 14 positions agree with TRBD2. Germline CDR1 reads SEHNR; CDR2 reads FQNEAQ (reference sequence). V shed 1 base, J shed 4 bases, and the junction held 6 bases outside the gene matches. The CDR3 is made up of 18 amino acids. CDR3 residues: CASSLVGTSGRRYNEQFF. In DNA form, the CDR3 reads TGTGCCAGCAGCTTAGTTGGGACTAGCGGGAGACGGTACAATGAGCAGTTCTTC.

The chain couples TRBV5-1 to TRBJ2-5; D gene ambiguous. Trimming removed 0 bases from V and 7 bases from J, with 16 bases in between. In germline, CDR1 is SGHRS, CDR2 YFSETQ. The length of the CDR3 is 15 residues. CDR3 DNA: TGCGCCAGCAGCTTGGACGCAGTTAGTCGTCGGACCCAGTACTTC. This codes for CASSLDAVSRRTQYF.

The chain joins TRBV7-9 to TRBJ2-5; D gene uncertain. Germline V lookup: CDR1 SEHNR, CDR2 FQNEAQ (reference sequence). With 1 base removed from V and 2 bases from J, the gap between germline ends came to 8 bases. The CDR3 sequence is 14 residues long. The CDR3: CASSLVWAQETQYF. Written as DNA, the CDR3 is TGTGCCAGCAGCTTAGTTTGGGCGCAAGAGACCCAGTACTTC.

The genes are TRBV11-2 and TRBJ1-2, with a weak D call TRBD1 (6 bases). The V gene's germline CDR1 is SGHAT and CDR2 FQNNGV. This CDR3 comprises 14 residues. The V end lost 1 base, the J end lost 6 bases, and 12 bases lay between the germline ends. CDR3 bases: TGTGCCAGCAGCTTAGGAACAGGGCGGGATGGCTACACCTTC. Protein product: CASSLGTGRDGYTF.

The table lists this clone with a count of one. The rearrangement joins TRBV28 to TRBJ2-7; D unclear. The ends were cut back, 5 bases at V and 3 bases at J, with 17 bases in the middle. The CDR3 extends over 15 amino acids. The germline CDR1 and CDR2 sequences are MDHEN and SYDVKM. CDR3 sequence (DNA): TGTGCCAGCAGTACCTATCTGGACGTGGGCTACGAGCAGTACTTC. It yields the protein CASSTYLDVGYEQYF.

This clone was seen a handful of times. The V and J genes are TRBV30 and TRBJ1-2; D may be TRBD1 (6 bases). Germline V lookup: CDR1 GTSNPN, CDR2 SVGIG (reference sequence). Trimming removed 5 bases at V and 7 bases at J, with 17 bases between. The CDR3 runs 13 residues. CDR3 DNA: TGTGCCTGGGGAGGGGGGCTAACTCGTGGCTACACCTTC. It codes for CAWGGGLTRGYTF.